This T cell receptor (beta chain) comes out of a study of cytomegalovirus exposure and HLA in healthy donors. The PCR ran on 60 Vbeta and 13 Jbeta primers. TCRdb's table, derived via immunoSEQ multiplex PCR, lists solely in-frame clones and lacks some. Of 150,000 to 200,000 clones listed, roughly 77% are singletons. The sequencing sample was made of PBMCs. The TCR comes from a male donor in good health and CMV-seronegative.

CDR3 bases: TGCGCCAGCAGCCAAGTGTCGGTCATAGAGCCCCAGCATTTT. Its translation: CASSQVSVIEPQHF. This chain uses TRBV4-1 with TRBJ1-5, with D unresolved. Germline CDR1 and CDR2: MGHRA and YSYEKL. The CDR3 is made up of 14 amino acids. V lost 1 base to trimming and J lost 8 bases, with 12 bases between them.